One and the same sample provided the 27 T cell receptor beta chains below, sequenced in a study of early T cells in non-severe SARS-CoV-2 infection. TCRdb processed the 5' RACE reads anew with MiXCR; each CDR3 protein has one entry. The sample has tens of thousands of distinct CDR3 sequences, less than 15% seen once. Sequenced material: whole blood. These receptors all stem from an adult who was a healthcare worker with PCR-confirmed SARS-CoV-2 infection or an uninfected control (not recorded which).

This clonotype was seen at least ten times. The V gene is TRBV4-2, the J gene TRBJ2-2; D possibly corresponds to TRBD1 (6 bases). Germline V gene lookup returns CDR1 LGHNA and CDR2 YNFKEQ. The V and J ends lost 4 bases and 0 bases respectively, with 15 bases between them. The CDR3 has 17 amino acids. The CDR3 region has the DNA TGTGCCAGCAGCCTCGAACTAGGGGGTTCGAACACCGGGGAGCTGTTTTTT. Translating gives CASSLELGGSNTGELFF.

The chain joins TRBV29-1 to TRBJ1-2; no definite D call. V dropped 0 bases and J dropped 12 bases, with 14 bases sitting between them. This CDR3 is 12 amino acids long. The germline gives CDR1 SQVTM, CDR2 ANQGSEA. CDR3 region: CSVEERFGQNTF. CDR3 in DNA: TGCAGCGTTGAAGAAAGATTTGGGCAGAACACCTTC.

This clonotype has a count of ten or more. Germline and junction disagree at one end, which may indicate a read error. The chain couples TRBV11-2 to TRBJ1-2; possible D gene TRBD1, 6 bases. The CDR3 spans 16 residues. CDR1 is SGHAT and CDR2 is FQNNGV in the germline V gene. CDR3 loop: CASSLEGGSSNYGYTF. The CDR3 region has the DNA TGTGCCAGCAGCCTAGAGGGGGGCAGCTCTAACTATGGCTACACCTTC.

This clonotype was detected a few times. This chain connects TRBV7-9 to TRBJ2-3, with D perhaps TRBD1 (5 bases). The V gene's germline CDR1 is SEHNR and CDR2 FQNEAQ (reference sequence). The CDR3 contains 15 residues. Trimming removed 1 base at V and 10 bases at J, with 18 bases between. CDR3 in DNA: TGTGCCAGCAGCTTAGATCCAGGGCGAGATGTGGCGCAGTATTTT. This codes for CASSLDPGRDVAQYF.

The chain combines TRBV5-1 with TRBJ1-1, with 8 nucleotides matching TRBD1. The CDR3 extends over 14 amino acids. Germline lookup yields CDR1 SGHRS and CDR2 YFSETQ. V lost 2 bases, J lost 4 bases, and 4 bases stayed unmatched. DNA of the CDR3: TGCGCCAGCAGCTTCAGGGGGCGCGGCACTGAAGCTTTCTTT. The encoded protein is CASSFRGRGTEAFF.

The V call is TRBV29-1, the J call TRBJ1-2, with a tentative D call TRBD1 (6 bases). The germline gives CDR1 SQVTM, CDR2 ANQGSEA. V lost 8 bases to trimming and J lost 2 bases, with 12 bases between them. The CDR3 has 12 amino acids. The CDR3 DNA reads as TGCAGCTTTTCTCAGGGGAACTATGGCTACACCTTC. Protein product: CSFSQGNYGYTF. The whole variable domain, filled in from reference TRBV29-1 and TRBJ1-2, reads SAVISQKPSRDICQRGTSLTIQCQVDSQVTMMFWYRQQPGQSLTLIATANQGSEATYESGFVIDKFPISRPNLTFSTLTVSNMSPEDSSIYLCSFSQGNYGYTFGSGTRLTVV.

There are many counts of this clonotype. The rearrangement uses TRBV19 and TRBJ1-2; TRBD1 matches at 8 bases. This CDR3 is 14 amino acids long. In germline, CDR1 is LNHDA, CDR2 SQIVND (reference sequence). Unmatched junction bases numbered 6, after V lost 4 bases and J lost 5 bases. The chain's CDR3 is CASSTPDRVYGYTF. The CDR3 DNA is TGTGCCAGTAGTACGCCGGACAGGGTGTATGGCTACACCTTC.

Ten or more counts support this clonotype. This chain joins TRBV28 and TRBJ1-2; D not resolved. CDR3 length: 14 amino acids. Germline CDR1 MDHEN, CDR2 SYDVKM. Trimming cost V 7 bases and J 6 bases, with 18 bases left between them. Written as DNA, the CDR3 is TGTGCCAGCACCACTCTGGGCAGGATGAATGGCTACACCTTC. Its protein product is CASTTLGRMNGYTF.

The genes are TRBV3-1 and TRBJ2-7; possible D gene TRBD1, 5 bases. Germline assignment: CDR1 LGHDT and CDR2 YNNKEL (reference sequence). CDR3 length equals 13 residues. Trimming left V 8 bases short and J 3 bases short, with 14 bases between. CDR3 sequence (DNA): TGTGCCAGCGGGGCCTCGGGCGGCTACGAGCAGTACTTC. Residues: CASGASGGYEQYF.

The chain couples TRBV20-1 to TRBJ2-1, with a possible D match to TRBD2 (6 bases). The CDR3 has 15 residues. Germline CDR1 is DFQATT and CDR2 is SNEGSKA (reference sequence). V shed 2 bases and J shed 0 bases, with 11 bases lying between them. CDR3 residues: CSARSSESSYNEQFF. The CDR3 DNA sequence: TGCAGTGCTAGATCTAGCGAAAGCTCCTACAATGAGCAGTTCTTC.

The chain employs TRBV7-3 and TRBJ2-3, with a possible D match to TRBD2 (5 bases). CDR1 is SGHTA and CDR2 is FQGTGA in the germline V gene. The CDR3 is made up of 15 amino acids. Trimming stripped 4 bases from V and 1 base from J, with 12 bases between. The CDR3 region is CASSSPGSRTDTQYF. As DNA, the CDR3 is TGTGCCAGCAGCTCTCCGGGATCCCGCACAGATACGCAGTATTTT.

This clonotype was detected a few times. The chain employs TRBV15 and TRBJ1-1, with D unresolved. The V end was cut by 0 bases, the J end by 4 bases, with 6 bases between. This CDR3 is 13 amino acids long. Germline CDR1 is LNHNV and CDR2 is YYDKDF (reference sequence). In nucleotides, the CDR3 is TGTGCCACCAGCAGAGATGAGGGCACTGAAGCTTTCTTT. Translation gives CATSRDEGTEAFF. The full variable domain, with the rest looked up from reference TRBV15 and TRBJ1-1, is DAMVIQNPRYQVTQFGKPVTLSCSQTLNHNVMYWYQQKSSQAPKLLFHYYDKDFNNEADTPDNFQSRRPNTSFCFLDIRSPGLGDTAMYLCATSRDEGTEAFFGQGTRLTVV.

The chain recombines TRBV29-1 with TRBJ2-1; 9 bases map to TRBD2. The V gene's germline CDR1 is SQVTM and CDR2 ANQGSEA. V lost 6 bases to trimming and J lost 8 bases; unmatched junction nucleotides: 11. The CDR3 length is 14 residues. The CDR3 nucleotides read TGCAGCGTGTCACTAGCGGGCCCTGAAGATGAGCAGTTCTTC. The encoded protein is CSVSLAGPEDEQFF.

This clonotype was detected a few times. CDR3 sequence reads: CASSLADRGNTEAFF. In nucleotides, the CDR3 is TGCGCCAGCAGCTTGGCCGACAGGGGGAACACTGAAGCTTTCTTT. This chain links TRBV5-1 with TRBJ1-1, with TRBD1 matching over 8 bases. V shed 0 bases and J 1 base; nucleotides not matched to a gene: 2. There are 15 residues in the CDR3. CDR1 is SGHRS and CDR2 is YFSETQ in the germline V gene.

This chain uses TRBV6-5 with TRBJ2-3; a possible D gene is TRBD1 (6 bases). This CDR3 has 15 residues. V was clipped by 1 base and J by 3 bases, with 11 bases between them. Germline assignment: CDR1 MNHEY and CDR2 SVGAGI. In DNA form, the CDR3 reads TGTGCCAGCAGTTACTTTGCCAGGGGAACAGATACGCAGTATTTT. Protein product: CASSYFARGTDTQYF.

This clonotype was found a few times. The rearrangement links TRBV28 to TRBJ2-5; TRBD2 agrees at 8 bases. The CDR3 runs to 15 residues. Germline V lookup: CDR1 MDHEN, CDR2 SYDVKM. With 5 bases clipped from V and 2 bases from J, the junction kept 7 bases outside the gene matches. CDR3 loop: CASSRSGKSQETQYF. CDR3 DNA: TGTGCCAGCAGTCGTAGCGGGAAATCGCAAGAGACCCAGTACTTC.

On this clonotype: This could be a read error, since a much larger clone is one nucleotide away. The DNA for the CDR3 is TGTGCCACCCTAAAAGACAGGGGAATCGGTGGCTACACCTTC. Its protein product is CATLKDRGIGGYTF. The gene calls are TRBV28 and TRBJ1-2, with TRBD1 identical over 8 bases. The CDR3 is made up of 14 amino acids. CDR1 is MDHEN and CDR2 is SYDVKM in the germline V gene. V lost 10 bases and J lost 7; bases outside the gene matches: 14.

This chain links TRBV30 with TRBJ1-4; 7 positions match TRBD1. J was trimmed by 4 bases and V by 0 bases; bases with no gene match: 2. This CDR3 has 14 amino acids. CDR1 and CDR2 (germline): GTSNPN, SVGIG (reference sequence). Here the CDR3 DNA reads TGTGCCTGGAGTGTAGGGACAGTTAATGAAAAACTGTTTTTT. It encodes CAWSVGTVNEKLFF.

This clonotype showed up many times. The chain couples TRBV7-3 to TRBJ1-3; no reliable D call. Trimming shortened V by 5 bases and J by 4 bases, and 12 bases separated the two germline ends. Per the germline V gene, CDR1 is SGHTA and CDR2 is FQGTGA. This CDR3 contains 14 residues. The CDR3 reads CASSESGRGNTIYF. Here the CDR3 DNA reads TGTGCCAGCAGCGAAAGTGGTAGAGGAAACACCATATATTTT.

This clonotype appeared a few times. The genes are TRBV29-1 and TRBJ2-6; D is undetermined. This CDR3 region has 14 residues. Germline V gene sequence: CDR1 SQVTM, CDR2 ANQGSEA. The V gene lost 2 bases and the J gene lost 4 bases, with 9 bases spanning the gap. CDR3 coding DNA: TGCAGCGTTGAAATGGGCACGGGGGCCAACGTCCTGACTTTC. Protein sequence: CSVEMGTGANVLTF.

The sample holds many counts of this clonotype. The chain combines TRBV20-1 with TRBJ2-7, with D perhaps matching TRBD2 (6 bases). V lost 6 bases, J lost 2 bases, and 17 bases lay in between. The CDR3 spans 14 residues. CDR1 and CDR2 (germline): DFQATT, SNEGSKA (reference sequence). Here the CDR3 reads CSASLSGKTYEQYF. CDR3 bases: TGCAGTGCAAGCCTTAGCGGAAAAACCTACGAGCAGTACTTC.

This clonotype came up a few times. The chain combines TRBV30 with TRBJ1-6; TRBD1 matches 8 bases. The CDR3 has 15 amino acids. Trimming cost V 7 bases and J 2 bases; bases outside gene matches: 7. The germline V gene has CDR1 GTSNPN and CDR2 SVGIG (reference sequence). The CDR3, as DNA: TGTGCCTTCACAGGACAGGGACCCTATAATTCACCCCTCCACTTT. It encodes CAFTGQGPYNSPLHF.

The chain joins TRBV9 to TRBJ1-5; D is ambiguous. The CDR3 is made up of 15 amino acids. Trimming removed 4 bases from V and 0 bases from J, with 11 bases in between. Germline V gives CDR1 SGDLS, CDR2 YYNGEE. DNA of the CDR3: TGTGCCAGCAGCATAGGTACAGATAGCAATCAGCCCCAGCATTTT. It specifies CASSIGTDSNQPQHF.

The rearrangement joins TRBV7-2 to TRBJ1-5; 8 nucleotides agree with TRBD1. Germline V gives CDR1 SGHTA, CDR2 FQGNSA. CDR3 length equals 16 residues. Trimming at V came to 2 bases and at J to 2 bases, leaving 5 bases not matched to a gene. In DNA, the CDR3 is TGTGCCAGCAGCTTATCAGGGGGCGCGGGCAATCAGCCCCAGCATTTT. Amino acid sequence: CASSLSGGAGNQPQHF.

This clonotype was observed a few times. The J gene is TRBJ2-1, the V gene TRBV29-1; 7 positions agree with TRBD1. Germline assignment: CDR1 SQVTM and CDR2 ANQGSEA. The CDR3 length is 13 residues. Trimming at V came to 5 bases and at J to 4 bases, leaving 5 bases not matched to a gene. CDR3 residues: CSVSRDRYNEQFF. The CDR3 coding sequence is TGCAGCGTTTCCCGGGACAGATACAATGAGCAGTTCTTC.

This clonotype was counted only a few times. The CDR3 sequence is CASSPAPSGAYNEQFF. CDR3 sequence (DNA): TGTGCCAGCAGCCCGGCCCCAAGCGGCGCCTACAATGAGCAGTTCTTC. This chain uses TRBV7-9 with TRBJ2-1, with D tentatively TRBD2 (5 bases). Germline V gives CDR1 SEHNR, CDR2 FQNEAQ (reference sequence). V lost 5 bases, J lost 2 bases, and 16 bases lay in between. The CDR3 consists of 16 residues.

The chain links TRBV12-5 to TRBJ2-1, with D hard to call. This CDR3 contains 14 residues. Germline V gene data show CDR1 as LGHNT and CDR2 as FRNRAP. The ends were cut back, 2 bases at V and 9 bases at J, with 14 bases in the middle. The CDR3 region has the DNA TGTGCTAGTGGTTTGACCCACAGCATACCTGAGCAGTTCTTC. It encodes CASGLTHSIPEQFF.